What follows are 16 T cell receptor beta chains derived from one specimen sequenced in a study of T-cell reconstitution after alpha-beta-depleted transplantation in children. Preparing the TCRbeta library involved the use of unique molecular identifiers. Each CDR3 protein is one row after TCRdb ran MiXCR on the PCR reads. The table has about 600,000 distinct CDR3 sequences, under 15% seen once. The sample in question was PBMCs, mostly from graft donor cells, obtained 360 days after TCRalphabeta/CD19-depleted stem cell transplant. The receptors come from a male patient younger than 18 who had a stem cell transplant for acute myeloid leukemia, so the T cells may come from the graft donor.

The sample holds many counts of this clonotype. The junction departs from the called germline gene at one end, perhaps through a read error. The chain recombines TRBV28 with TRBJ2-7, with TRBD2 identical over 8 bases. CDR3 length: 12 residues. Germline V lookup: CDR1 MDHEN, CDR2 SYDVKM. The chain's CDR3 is CASSFRGGEQYF. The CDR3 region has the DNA TGCGCCAGCAGCTTCCGGGGGGGCGAGCAGTACTTC.

The CDR3 protein is CATSRVTGANVLTF. CDR3 sequence (DNA): TGTGCCACCAGCAGGGTAACTGGGGCCAACGTCCTGACTTTC. The V gene is TRBV15, the J gene TRBJ2-6, with D unclear. V was clipped by 3 bases and J by 2 bases, with 5 bases between them. The length of the CDR3 is 14 residues. Germline V lookup: CDR1 LNHNV, CDR2 YYDKDF (reference sequence).

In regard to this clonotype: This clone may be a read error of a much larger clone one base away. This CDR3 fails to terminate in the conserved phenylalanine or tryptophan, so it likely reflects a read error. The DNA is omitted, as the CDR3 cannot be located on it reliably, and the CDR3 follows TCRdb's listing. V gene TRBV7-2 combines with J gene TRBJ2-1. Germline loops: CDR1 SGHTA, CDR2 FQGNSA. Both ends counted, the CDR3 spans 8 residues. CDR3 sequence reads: CASSLGFS.

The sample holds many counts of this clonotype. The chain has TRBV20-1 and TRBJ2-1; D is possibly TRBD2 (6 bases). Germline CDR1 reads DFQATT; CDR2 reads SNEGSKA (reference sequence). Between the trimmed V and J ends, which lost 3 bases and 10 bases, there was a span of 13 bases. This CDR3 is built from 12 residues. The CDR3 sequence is CSASRGGLEQFF. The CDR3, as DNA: TGCAGTGCTAGCCGGGGAGGCCTAGAGCAGTTCTTC.

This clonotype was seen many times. CDR3 region: CSVRQFTNYGYTF. CDR3 nucleotides: TGCAGTGTTCGACAGTTTACTAACTATGGCTACACCTTC. V and J are TRBV20-1 and TRBJ1-2, with D possibly being TRBD1 (5 bases). V lost 7 bases and J lost 0, with 12 bases in between. The CDR3 runs 13 residues. The germline V gene encodes CDR1 DFQATT and CDR2 SNEGSKA (reference sequence).

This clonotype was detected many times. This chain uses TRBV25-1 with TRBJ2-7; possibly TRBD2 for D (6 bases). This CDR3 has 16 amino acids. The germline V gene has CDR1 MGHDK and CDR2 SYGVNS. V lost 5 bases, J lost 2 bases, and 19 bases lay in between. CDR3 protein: CASSRPGALLAYEQYF. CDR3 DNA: TGTGCCAGCAGTAGGCCGGGAGCCCTCCTGGCCTACGAGCAGTACTTC.

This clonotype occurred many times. CDR3 nucleotide sequence: TGTGCCAGCAGTTTCATCTACAATGAGCAGTTCTTC. Its translation is CASSFIYNEQFF. This chain links TRBV28 with TRBJ2-1; D is uncertain. The CDR3 extends over 12 amino acids. Deletions cut 3 bases from V and 3 bases from J, with 3 bases between. Germline values: CDR1 MDHEN, CDR2 SYDVKM.

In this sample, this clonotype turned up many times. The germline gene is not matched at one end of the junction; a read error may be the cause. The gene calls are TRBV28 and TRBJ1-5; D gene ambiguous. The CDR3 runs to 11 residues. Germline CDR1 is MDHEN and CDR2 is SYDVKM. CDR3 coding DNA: TGTGCCACCAGTAGCAATCAGCCCCAGCATTTT. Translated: CATSSNQPQHF.

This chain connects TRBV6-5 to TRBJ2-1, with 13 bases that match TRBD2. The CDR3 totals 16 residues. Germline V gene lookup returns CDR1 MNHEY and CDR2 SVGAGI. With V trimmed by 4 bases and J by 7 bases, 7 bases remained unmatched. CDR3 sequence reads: CASSFPRTSGRNEQFF. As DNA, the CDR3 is TGTGCCAGCAGTTTTCCTCGGACTAGCGGGAGAAATGAGCAGTTCTTC.

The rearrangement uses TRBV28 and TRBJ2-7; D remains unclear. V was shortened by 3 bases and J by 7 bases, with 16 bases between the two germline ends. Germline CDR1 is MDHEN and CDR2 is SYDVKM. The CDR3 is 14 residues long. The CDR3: CASSFRPSVGEQYF. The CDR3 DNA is TGTGCCAGCAGTTTTCGGCCGTCGGTAGGTGAGCAGTACTTC.

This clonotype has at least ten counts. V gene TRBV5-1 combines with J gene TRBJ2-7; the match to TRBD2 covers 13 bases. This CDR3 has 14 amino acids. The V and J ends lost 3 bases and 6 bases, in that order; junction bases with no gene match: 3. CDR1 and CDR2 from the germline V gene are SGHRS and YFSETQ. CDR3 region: CASSSGLAGVEQYF. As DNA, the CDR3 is TGCGCCAGCAGCTCCGGACTAGCGGGAGTCGAGCAGTACTTC. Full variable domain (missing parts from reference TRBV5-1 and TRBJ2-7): KAGVTQTPRYLIKTRGQQVTLSCSPISGHRSVSWYQQTPGQGLQFLFEYFSETQRNKGNFPGRFSGRQFSNSRSEMNVSTLELGDSALYLCASSSGLAGVEQYFGPGTRLTVT.

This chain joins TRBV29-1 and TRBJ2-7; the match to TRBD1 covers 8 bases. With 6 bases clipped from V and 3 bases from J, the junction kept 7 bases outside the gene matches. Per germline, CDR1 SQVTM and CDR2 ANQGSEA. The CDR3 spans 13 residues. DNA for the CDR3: TGCAGCGTGTTGGACAGGGTAGGCTACGAGCAGTACTTC. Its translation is CSVLDRVGYEQYF.

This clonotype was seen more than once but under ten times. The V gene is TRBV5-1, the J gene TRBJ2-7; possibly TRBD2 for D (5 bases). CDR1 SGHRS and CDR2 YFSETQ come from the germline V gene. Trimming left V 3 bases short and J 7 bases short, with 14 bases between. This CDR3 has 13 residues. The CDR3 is CASSSFRGGEQYF. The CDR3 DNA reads TGCGCCAGCAGCTCGTTCCGGGGTGGGGAGCAGTACTTC.

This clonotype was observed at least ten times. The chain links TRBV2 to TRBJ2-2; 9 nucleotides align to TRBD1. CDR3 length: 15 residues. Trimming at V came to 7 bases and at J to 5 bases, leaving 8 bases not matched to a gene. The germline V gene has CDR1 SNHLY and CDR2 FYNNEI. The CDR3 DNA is TGTGCCAGCACTCGGACAGGGGCTTTTACCGGGGAGCTGTTTTTT. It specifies CASTRTGAFTGELFF. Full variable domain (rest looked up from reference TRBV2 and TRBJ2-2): EPEVTQTPSHQVTQMGQEVILRCVPISNHLYFYWYRQILGQKVEFLVSFYNNEISEKSEIFDDQFSVERPDGSNFTLKIRSTKLEDSAMYFCASTRTGAFTGELFFGEGSRLTVL.

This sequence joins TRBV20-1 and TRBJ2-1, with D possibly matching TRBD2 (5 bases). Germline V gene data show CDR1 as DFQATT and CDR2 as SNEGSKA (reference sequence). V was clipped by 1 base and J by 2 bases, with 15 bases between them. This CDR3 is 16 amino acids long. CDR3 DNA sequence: TGCAGTGCTAGAGGGGCATTCGTAGCGCCCTACAATGAGCAGTTCTTC. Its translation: CSARGAFVAPYNEQFF.

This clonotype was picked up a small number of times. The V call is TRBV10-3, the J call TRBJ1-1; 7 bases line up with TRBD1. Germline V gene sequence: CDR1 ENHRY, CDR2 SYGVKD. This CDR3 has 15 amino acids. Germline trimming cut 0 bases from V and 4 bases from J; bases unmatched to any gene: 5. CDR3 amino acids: CAISESTGWSTEAFF. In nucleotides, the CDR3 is TGTGCCATCAGTGAGTCGACAGGGTGGAGCACTGAAGCTTTCTTT.